This is a list of T cell receptor beta chains from one sample in a study of T cells in localized non-small cell lung cancer. The method was immunoSEQ multiplex PCR; TCRdb's version includes in-frame clones alone and lacks a portion of them. The table shows tens of thousands of clones, with around 83% occurring only once. This sample comprised peripheral blood, obtained before any cancer treatment. These receptors were collected from a female donor over 55 with stage II squamous cell lung carcinoma. The CDR3 runs from the conserved cysteine through the conserved F or W. The D gene is left open where the match is weak. Size is omitted from some rows. Given values are once, few, many or a class for expanded clones.

clone size	V gene	D gene	J gene	CDR3 length	CDR3 protein	CDR3 DNA
NA	TRBV5-1	NA	TRBJ1-4	14	CASSPGGVNEKLFF	TGCGCCAGCAGTCCAGGTGGGGTAAATGAAAAACTGTTTTTT
NA	TRBV7-3	NA	TRBJ1-1	13	CASSLIGGREAFF	TGTGCCAGCAGCTTAATTGGGGGCAGAGAAGCTTTCTTT
NA	TRBV12-2	NA	TRBJ1-2	13	CASRSDLGYGYTF	TGTGCAAGTCGCTCGGATCTAGGCTATGGCTACACCTTC
NA	TRBV19	NA	TRBJ2-1	12	CASSSRINEQFF	TGTGCCAGTAGTTCCCGGATAAATGAGCAGTTCTTC
NA	TRBV30	NA	TRBJ1-4	13	CAWAGTVHEKLFF	TGTGCCTGGGCCGGGACCGTCCATGAAAAACTGTTTTTT
NA	TRBV5-1	NA	TRBJ2-3	15	CASSFRGPPADTQYF	TGCGCCAGCAGCTTCAGGGGACCCCCCGCAGATACGCAGTATTTT
NA	TRBV6-1	NA	TRBJ1-3	16	CASSEAQGPSGNTIYF	TGTGCCAGCAGTGAAGCGCAGGGACCCTCTGGAAACACCATATATTTT
NA	TRBV9	NA	TRBJ1-1	17	CASSGEWPPDVDTEAFF	TGTGCCAGCAGCGGGGAGTGGCCCCCGGACGTGGACACTGAAGCTTTCTTT
NA	TRBV2	TRBD1	TRBJ1-2	12	CASTDRAYGYTF	TGTGCCAGCACGGACAGGGCCTATGGCTACACCTTC
NA	TRBV9	TRBD1	TRBJ1-5	15	CASSVSGQSNQPQHF	TGTGCCAGCAGCGTTTCGGGACAGAGCAATCAGCCCCAGCATTTT
few	TRBV6-1	NA	TRBJ2-7	11	CASSGLYEQYF	TGTGCCAGCAGTGGGCTCTACGAGCAGTACTTC
once	TRBV11-3	TRBD2	TRBJ2-3	13	CASRFSGADTQYF	TGTGCCAGCAGATTTAGCGGGGCAGATACGCAGTATTTT
NA	TRBV10-1	NA	TRBJ2-5	16	CASSGSSRSHQETQYF	TGCGCCAGCAGTGGGTCCAGCAGGAGTCATCAAGAGACCCAGTACTTC
NA	TRBV15	TRBD2	TRBJ2-5	16	CATSRDPSGGQETQYF	TGTGCCACCAGCAGAGATCCTAGCGGGGGCCAAGAGACCCAGTACTTC
NA	TRBV7-2	TRBD2	TRBJ2-2	16	CASSGGRGLGTGELFF	TGTGCCAGCAGCGGGGGACGCGGACTAGGCACCGGGGAGCTGTTTTTT
NA	TRBV6-5	TRBD1	TRBJ2-2	14	CASSFDRGSGELFF	TGTGCCAGCAGTTTCGACAGGGGCTCCGGGGAGCTGTTTTTT
NA	TRBV5-6	NA	TRBJ2-5	15	CASSLVSGTQETQYF	TGTGCCAGCTCCTTGGTGTCTGGGACTCAAGAGACCCAGTACTTC
NA	TRBV6-5	NA	TRBJ2-5	16	CASSYGRQKGQETQYF	TGTGCCAGCAGTTACGGCAGACAGAAGGGCCAAGAGACCCAGTACTTC
once	TRBV6-5	NA	TRBJ1-5	13	CASSFDRVQPQHF	TGTGCCAGCAGTTTTGACCGAGTTCAGCCCCAGCATTTT
NA	TRBV6-5	NA	TRBJ2-1	14	CASSGQFSYNEQFF	TGTGCCAGCTCCGGACAGTTTTCCTACAATGAGCAGTTCTTC
few	TRBV30	NA	TRBJ1-1	11	CAWSGSTEAFF	TGTGCCTGGAGTGGCAGCACTGAAGCTTTCTTT
few	TRBV2	NA	TRBJ2-1	14	CASSGRGGGYEQFF	TGTGCCAGCAGTGGGAGGGGGGGAGGCTATGAGCAGTTCTTC
once	TRBV6-1	NA	TRBJ1-1	14	CASAQEGRGTEAFF	TGTGCCAGCGCCCAGGAAGGAAGAGGGACTGAAGCTTTCTTT
NA	TRBV6-4	TRBD2	TRBJ2-2	14	CASSQTRGAGELFF	TGTGCCAGCAGTCAAACTCGGGGGGCCGGGGAGCTGTTTTTT
NA	TRBV19	TRBD1	TRBJ1-3	15	CASSLTGDSGNTIYF	TGTGCCAGTAGTTTGACAGGGGACTCTGGAAACACCATATATTTT
NA	TRBV10-3	NA	TRBJ1-1	14	CAISLGEVNTEAFF	TGTGCCATCAGCTTGGGAGAGGTAAACACTGAAGCTTTCTTT
NA	TRBV25-1	NA	TRBJ1-2	14	CASSEEGRSDGYTF	TGTGCCAGCAGTGAAGAGGGGCGGAGTGATGGCTACACCTTC
NA	TRBV23-1	TRBD1	TRBJ1-2	14	CASSETGVHYGYTF	TGCGCCAGCAGTGAGACAGGGGTTCACTATGGCTACACCTTC
NA	TRBV11-2	NA	TRBJ2-7	15	CASSLNKNTVYEQYF	TGTGCCAGCAGCTTAAACAAGAACACTGTCTACGAGCAGTACTTC
NA	TRBV5-6	NA	TRBJ2-7	13	CASSLGEAGRRYF	TGTGCCAGCAGCTTGGGGGAGGCAGGTCGTCGGTACTTC
NA	TRBV6-5	NA	TRBJ1-1	14	CASISSLGGTEAFF	TGTGCCAGCATTTCCTCTCTAGGAGGCACTGAAGCTTTCTTT